This T cell receptor beta chain was recorded in a study of T cells in Graves' hyperthyroidism and ophthalmopathy. In making diagnoses, clinical symptoms, serum thyroxine and TRAb, thyroid ultrasound and orbital computed tomography were all used. Germline loops: CDR1 MNHEY, CDR2 SMNVEV (reference sequence). V was cut by 6 bases and J by 5 bases, with 16 bases left in between. The CDR3 spans 14 residues. This clonotype has just a few counts. Researchers amplified the TCR beta CDR3 regions from RNA transcripts. First-round RT-PCR of the TCR CDR3 relied on the HTBI primer set. TCRdb independently ran MiXCR on the multiplex PCR reads; one entry per CDR3 protein. The sample includes roughly 500,000 distinct CDR3 sequences, 35% to 50% of them seen just once.

The source material was peripheral blood or thyroid tissue (not recorded which). The chain links TRBV27 to TRBJ1-2; TRBD1 might be the D (5 bases). This TCR came from an adult woman with Graves' disease, either hyperthyroidism or ophthalmopathy (not recorded which). The CDR3 loop reads CASRPLDRTYGYTF. The CDR3 DNA sequence: TGTGCCAGCAGACCTCTCGACAGAACGTATGGCTACACCTTC.